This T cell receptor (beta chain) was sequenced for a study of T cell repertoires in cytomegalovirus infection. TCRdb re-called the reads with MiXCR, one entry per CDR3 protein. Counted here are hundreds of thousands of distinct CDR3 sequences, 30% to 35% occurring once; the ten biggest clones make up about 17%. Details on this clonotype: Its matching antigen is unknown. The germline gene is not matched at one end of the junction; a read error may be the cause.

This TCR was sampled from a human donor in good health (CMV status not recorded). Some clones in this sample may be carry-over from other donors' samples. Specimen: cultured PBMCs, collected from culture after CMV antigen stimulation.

CDR3 region: CASTLRGLNGFGGYIF. CDR3 DNA: TGTGCCAGTACCCTCAGGGGGCTTAATGGTTTCGGAGGCTACATCTTC. This chain links TRBV19 with TRBJ1-2, with 8 bases that match TRBD1. The germline V gene has CDR1 LNHDA and CDR2 SQIVND (reference sequence). The CDR3 loop spans 16 amino acids.